This T cell receptor (beta chain) appears in the sequencing data of a study of T cells in Graves' hyperthyroidism and ophthalmopathy. From RNA transcripts, TCR beta CDR3 regions were amplified. A first-round RT-PCR of the TCR CDR3 used the HTBI primer set. TCRdb reprocessed the multiplex PCR reads with MiXCR, giving one entry per CDR3 protein. The sample has hundreds of thousands of distinct CDR3 sequences, about 14% seen once. This clonotype has a handful of counts. What it binds is unknown. Whole-study findings and limits: Clonotypes that were expanded in thyroid above 0.001 mostly appeared in blood too.

The length of the CDR3 is 14 residues. V gave up 7 bases and J gave up 7 bases, with 16 bases separating them. In germline, CDR1 is SNHLY, CDR2 FYNNEI. The TCR comes from a woman under 30 with Graves' hyperthyroidism. Material for sequencing was blood. The chain carries TRBV2 and TRBJ2-2, with D perhaps matching TRBD1 (6 bases). DNA of the CDR3: TGTGCCAGCATGACTACAGGGCCCTACGGGGAGCTGTTTTTT. Amino acid sequence: CASMTTGPYGELFF.